The following is a T cell receptor beta chain sequence with its context. The germline V and J ends were trimmed by 2 bases and 12 bases, with 12 bases remaining between them. This CDR3 contains 12 residues. In germline, CDR1 is SGHDT, CDR2 YYEEEE. These data come from a study of blood T cell repertoires in COVID-19. The data were produced by immunoSEQ multiplex PCR, yet TCRdb's version contains in-frame clones alone and is incomplete. The sample yields around 250,000 clones, roughly nine tenths seen once. Input material: peripheral blood. The receptor comes from a man aged 55 to 70 with acute or convalescent COVID-19. This sequence joins TRBV5-6 and TRBJ2-1; maybe TRBD2 (6 bases). CDR3 region: CASSLGTVVQFF. The CDR3 DNA follows: TGTGCCAGCAGCTTAGGGACTGTTGTGCAGTTCTTC.